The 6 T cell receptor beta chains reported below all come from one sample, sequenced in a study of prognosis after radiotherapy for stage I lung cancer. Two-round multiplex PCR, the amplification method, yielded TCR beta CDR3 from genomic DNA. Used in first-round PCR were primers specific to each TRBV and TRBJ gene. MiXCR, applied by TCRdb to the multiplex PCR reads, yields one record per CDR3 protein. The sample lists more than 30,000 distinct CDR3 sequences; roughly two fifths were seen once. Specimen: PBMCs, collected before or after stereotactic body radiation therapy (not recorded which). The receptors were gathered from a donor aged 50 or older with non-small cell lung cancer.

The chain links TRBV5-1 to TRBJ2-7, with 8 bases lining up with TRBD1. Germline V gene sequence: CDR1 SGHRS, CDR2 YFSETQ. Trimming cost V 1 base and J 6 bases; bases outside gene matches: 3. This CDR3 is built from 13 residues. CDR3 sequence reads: CASSLSGGLEQYF. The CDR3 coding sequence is TGCGCCAGCAGCTTGTCAGGGGGCCTCGAGCAGTACTTC.

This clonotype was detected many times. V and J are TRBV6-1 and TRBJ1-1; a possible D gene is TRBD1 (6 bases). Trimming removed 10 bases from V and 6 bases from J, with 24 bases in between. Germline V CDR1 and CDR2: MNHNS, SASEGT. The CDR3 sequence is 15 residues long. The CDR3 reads CATTLVGGPSAEAFF. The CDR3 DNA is TGTGCCACTACACTGGTCGGGGGCCCCTCCGCTGAAGCTTTCTTT.

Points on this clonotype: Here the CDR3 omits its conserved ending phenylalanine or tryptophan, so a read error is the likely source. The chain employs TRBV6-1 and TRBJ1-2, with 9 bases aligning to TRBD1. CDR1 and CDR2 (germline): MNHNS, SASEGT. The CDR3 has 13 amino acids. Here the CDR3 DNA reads TGTGCCAGAAGTGGGACAGGGTATTATGGCTACACCCTC. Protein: CARSGTGYYGYTL.

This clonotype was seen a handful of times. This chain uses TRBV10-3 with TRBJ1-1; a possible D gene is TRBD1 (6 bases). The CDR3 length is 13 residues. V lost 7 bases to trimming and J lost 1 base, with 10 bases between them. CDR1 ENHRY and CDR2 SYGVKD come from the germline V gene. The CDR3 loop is CAINNRENTEAFF. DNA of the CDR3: TGTGCCATCAATAACAGGGAGAACACTGAAGCTTTCTTT.

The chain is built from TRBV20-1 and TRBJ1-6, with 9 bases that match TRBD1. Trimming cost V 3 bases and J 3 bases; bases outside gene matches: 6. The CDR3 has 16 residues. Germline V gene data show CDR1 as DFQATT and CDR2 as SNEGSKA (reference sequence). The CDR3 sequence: CSARGGQGGYNSPLHF. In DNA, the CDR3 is TGCAGTGCTAGGGGGGGACAGGGCGGCTATAATTCACCCCTCCACTTT.

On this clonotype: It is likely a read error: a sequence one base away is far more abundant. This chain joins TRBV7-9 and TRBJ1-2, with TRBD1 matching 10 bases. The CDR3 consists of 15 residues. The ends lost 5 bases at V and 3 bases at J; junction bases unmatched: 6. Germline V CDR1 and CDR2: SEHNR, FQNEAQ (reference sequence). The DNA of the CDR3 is TGTGCCAGCAGCGTACGGGACAGGGGATACTATGGCTACACCTTC. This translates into CASSVRDRGYYGYTF.